Listed below are T cell receptor beta chains from one sample, sequenced in a study of cytomegalovirus exposure and HLA in healthy donors. Profiling relied on immunoSEQ multiplex PCR, and the TCRdb table lists in-frame clones only, not all of them. Among roughly 160,000 clones listed, 70% to 80% were seen once. Input material: PBMCs. The receptors were gathered from a man aged 50 or older in good health and CMV-seropositive. Each CDR3 is given with its conserved first and last residue. Fields, in order: J gene, V gene, clone size, D gene, CDR3 DNA, CDR3 protein. A D gene is named only where the DNA matches it firmly. Size is omitted from some rows. Given values are once, few, many or a class for expanded clones.

>TRBJ2-7|TRBV4-1|once|TRBD1
TGCGCCAGCAGCCCGACCTGGTTTGACAGGGGGGTATACGAGCAGTACTTC
CASSPTWFDRGVYEQYF
>TRBJ2-7|TRBV11-2|few|.
TGTGCCAGCAGCTTAGGAGAGGGCCAAGGCCTATACGAGCAGTACTTC
CASSLGEGQGLYEQYF
>TRBJ2-4|TRBV6-4|.|.
TGTGCCAGCAGCGCCGAAGCCCTAGAGGGTAACATTCAGTACTTC
CASSAEALEGNIQYF
>TRBJ2-6|TRBV9|.|TRBD2
TGTGCCAGCAGCGTAGCTACTGCGGGGGCTGGGGCCAACGTCCTGACTTTC
CASSVATAGAGANVLTF
>TRBJ2-5|TRBV11-2|.|TRBD2
TGTGCCAGCAGCTTTCCAACTAGCGGGGGGCGCGAGACCCAGTACTTC
CASSFPTSGGRETQYF
>TRBJ1-1|TRBV5-1|.|.
TGCGCCAGCAGCGAGGGAAGAATAATGAACACTGAAGCTTTCTTT
CASSEGRIMNTEAFF
>TRBJ1-2|TRBV7-9|.|.
TGTGCCAGCAGCTTAGCAATTCCTAATGAGGGCTACACCTTC
CASSLAIPNEGYTF
>TRBJ2-2|TRBV5-1|.|.
TGCGCCAGCAGCTTGGTACAGAAGACCACCGGGGAGCTGTTTTTT
CASSLVQKTTGELFF
>TRBJ2-1|TRBV7-2|.|.
TGTGCCAGCAGCTTATCAGGGTACAATGAGCAGTTCTTC
CASSLSGYNEQFF
>TRBJ1-2|TRBV5-1|.|.
TGCGCCAGCAGCTTGGGAACAGGGCTTCACTATGGCTACACCTTC
CASSLGTGLHYGYTF
>TRBJ1-1|TRBV15|.|.
TGTGCCACCAGCATGGAGGGTTTGAACACTGAAGCTTTCTTT
CATSMEGLNTEAFF
>TRBJ2-7|TRBV5-6|once|.
TGTGCCAGCAACCCCCTTGAGGGTTCCTACGAGCAGTACTTC
CASNPLEGSYEQYF
>TRBJ2-3|TRBV7-9|few|.
TGTGCCAGCAGCTTAGCCCGGGGGACCACAGATACGCAGTATTTT
CASSLARGTTDTQYF
>TRBJ2-7|TRBV7-9|.|TRBD2
TGTGCCAGCCGAAGGACTAGCGGGACCTCCTACGAGCAGTACTTC
CASRRTSGTSYEQYF
>TRBJ2-4|TRBV7-3|.|.
TGTGCCAGCAGCTTCCCCACGGGGAAAAACATTCAGTACTTC
CASSFPTGKNIQYF
>TRBJ1-5|TRBV6-4|.|.
TGTGCCAGCAGGGGGGGTATGCGCAATCAGCCCCAGCATTTT
CASRGGMRNQPQHF
>TRBJ1-2|TRBV6-1|few|TRBD1
TGTGCCAGCAGTACCACAGGGGGCGTTTATGGCTACACCTTC
CASSTTGGVYGYTF
>TRBJ2-5|TRBV7-2|.|TRBD2
TGTGCCAGCAGCTTTGGGCTAGCGGGGGGGCTCAGAGAGACCCAGTACTTC
CASSFGLAGGLRETQYF
>TRBJ1-2|TRBV11-2|.|.
TGTGCCAGCAGTTTGGACTCTCGGACTCATGGCTACACCTTC
CASSLDSRTHGYTF
>TRBJ2-6|TRBV2|.|.
TGTGCCAGCAGTAGGGACGGGGGCTCTGGGGCCAACGTCCTGACTTTC
CASSRDGGSGANVLTF
>TRBJ1-2|TRBV2|few|.
TGTGCCAGCAGCCTCGAGATGCTCTATGGCTACACCTTC
CASSLEMLYGYTF
>TRBJ1-1|TRBV9|.|.
TGTGCCAGCAGCCCAGAGATCAGGGACACTGAAGCTTTCTTT
CASSPEIRDTEAFF
>TRBJ2-7|TRBV6-1|.|.
TGTGCCAGCAGGAGGGGGGGTATATACGAGCAGTACTTC
CASRRGGIYEQYF
>TRBJ2-1|TRBV2|.|.
TGTGCCAGCAGTGTACGGGGTCAGGCGGATGAGCAGTTCTTC
CASSVRGQADEQFF
>TRBJ2-5|TRBV10-2|.|.
TGCGCCAGCAGTGGAGAAGAGACCCAGTACTTC
CASSGEETQYF
>TRBJ1-1|TRBV18|.|.
TGTGCCAGCTCCCTTGGAGGGGTTGAAGCTTTCTTT
CASSLGGVEAFF
>TRBJ1-5|TRBV28|.|.
TGTGCCAGCAGTTTATTGGCAAGTGGGGGCTTGAATCAGCCCCAGCATTTT
CASSLLASGGLNQPQHF
>TRBJ2-7|TRBV27|.|TRBD1
TGTGCCAGCAGTTTATTAAGGACAGGGGTGTACGAGCAGTACTTC
CASSLLRTGVYEQYF
>TRBJ1-3|TRBV7-9|once|TRBD1
TGTGCCAGCAGCTCACAGGGGATTGGAAACACCATATATTTT
CASSSQGIGNTIYF
>TRBJ1-1|TRBV27|.|TRBD1
TGTGCCAGCAGTCCGGACAGGGAACGACTCACATGGAACACTGAAGCTTTCTTT
CASSPDRERLTWNTEAFF
>TRBJ2-7|TRBV7-2|once|TRBD2
TGTGCCAGCAGCCCTCGGGAGGGGCGCAACGAGCAGTACTTC
CASSPREGRNEQYF
>TRBJ1-3|TRBV6-5|.|.
TGTGCCAGCAGGAGGACAGCCGACTCTGGAAACACCATATATTTT
CASRRTADSGNTIYF
>TRBJ2-2|TRBV5-4|.|.
TGTGCCAGCAGCTTGAGCAGGGCGAACACCGGGGAGCTGTTTTTT
CASSLSRANTGELFF
>TRBJ2-4|TRBV25-1|.|TRBD1
TGTGCCAGCAGTGGACTGGACAGGGGGGGTATTCAGTACTTC
CASSGLDRGGIQYF
>TRBJ1-5|TRBV25-1|.|.
TGTGCCAGCCGGGGAGGGCGGCATCAGCCCCAGCATTTT
CASRGGRHQPQHF
>TRBJ1-6|TRBV9|.|TRBD1
TGTGCCAGCAGCGAGAGCGTCGGGACAGGCTTTGATTCACCCCTCCACTTT
CASSESVGTGFDSPLHF
>TRBJ1-5|TRBV2|.|.
TGTGCCAGCAATCGGCAGGCCAACAATCAGCCCCAGCATTTT
CASNRQANNQPQHF
>TRBJ2-5|TRBV6-5|.|TRBD2
TGTGCCAGCAGACTAGCGGGGGGCGGGGTTGAGACCCAGTACTTC
CASRLAGGGVETQYF
>TRBJ2-1|TRBV7-2|.|TRBD1
TGTGCCAGCAGCTTAACAGGGGTTGAGCAGTTCTTC
CASSLTGVEQFF
>TRBJ1-5|TRBV5-1|.|.
TGCGCCAGCAGCTTGGGAGGGTTAGGTCAGCCCCAGCATTTT
CASSLGGLGQPQHF
>TRBJ2-1|TRBV4-1|.|TRBD2
TGCGCCAGCAGCCAAGACGGAGCGGGGTCTGAGCAGTTCTTC
CASSQDGAGSEQFF
>TRBJ1-2|TRBV4-2|.|.
TGTGCCAGCAGCCAAGACAAAGGAGACGTACTCTATGGCTACACCTTC
CASSQDKGDVLYGYTF
>TRBJ2-5|TRBV5-1|.|.
TGCGCCAGCAGCTCCCAGATAGGGGTCTTGGAGACCCAGTACTTC
CASSSQIGVLETQYF
>TRBJ2-5|TRBV28|.|TRBD2
TGTGCCAGCAGTCAAGGACTAGCGAGGGGAGAGACCCAGTACTTC
CASSQGLARGETQYF
>TRBJ2-4|TRBV7-2|.|.
TGTGCCAGCAGCCCGGACAGATTAATAAAAAACATTCAGTACTTC
CASSPDRLIKNIQYF
>TRBJ2-7|TRBV10-3|.|.
TGTGCCATCAGAAGCCCCCCCTCCTACGAGCAGTACTTC
CAIRSPPSYEQYF
>TRBJ2-1|TRBV6-6|.|TRBD1
TGTGCCAGCAATACTCATACCGGGACAGGGGGAAATGAGCAGTTCTTC
CASNTHTGTGGNEQFF
>TRBJ2-1|TRBV5-5|.|TRBD1
TGTGCCAGCAGACGGACAGGGGGCTTCCATGAGCAGTTCTTC
CASRRTGGFHEQFF
>TRBJ2-7|TRBV25-1|.|.
TGTGCCAGCAGTGCCGGTACGGGGACCTACGAGCAGTACTTC
CASSAGTGTYEQYF
>TRBJ1-4|TRBV4-1|.|TRBD1
TGCGCCAGCAGCCAACGGGGACAGGGGGTAGGTGAAAAACTGTTTTTT
CASSQRGQGVGEKLFF
>TRBJ1-5|TRBV27|.|TRBD1
TGTGCCAGCAGTTCCCGAGACAGGGGAAGCAATCAGCCCCAGCATTTT
CASSSRDRGSNQPQHF